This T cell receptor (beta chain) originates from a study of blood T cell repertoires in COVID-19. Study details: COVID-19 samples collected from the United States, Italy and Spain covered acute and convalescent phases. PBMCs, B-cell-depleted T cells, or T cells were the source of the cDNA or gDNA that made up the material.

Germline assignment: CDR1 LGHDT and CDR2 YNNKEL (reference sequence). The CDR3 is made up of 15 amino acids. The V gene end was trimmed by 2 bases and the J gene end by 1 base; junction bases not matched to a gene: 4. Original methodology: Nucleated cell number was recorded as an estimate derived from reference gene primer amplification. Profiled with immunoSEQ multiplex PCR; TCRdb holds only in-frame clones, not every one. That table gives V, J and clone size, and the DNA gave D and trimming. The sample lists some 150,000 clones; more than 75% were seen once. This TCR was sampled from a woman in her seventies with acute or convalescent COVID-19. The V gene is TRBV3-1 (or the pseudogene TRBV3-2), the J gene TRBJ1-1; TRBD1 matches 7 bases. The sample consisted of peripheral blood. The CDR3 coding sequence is TGTGCCAGCAGCCAATTCACAGGGGCGAACACTGAAGCTTTCTTT. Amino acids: CASSQFTGANTEAFF.